One sample yielded the 16 T cell receptor beta chains listed below, sequenced in a study of PD-1 and CTLA-4 blockade in melanoma. Method: immunoSEQ multiplex PCR; TCRdb's copy keeps in-frame clones and lacks some. The table includes tens of thousands of clones, roughly 90% detected once. The sequencing here drew on CD8+ T cells from peripheral blood, taken from a patient given anti-PD-1 treatment. The receptors here all came from a human donor with melanoma.

The chain recombines TRBV2 with TRBJ2-3, with D unresolved. V was shortened by 11 bases and J by 6 bases, with 3 bases between the two germline ends. Germline CDR1 and CDR2: SNHLY and FYNNEI. There are 8 residues in the CDR3. Here the CDR3 reads CAVDTQYF. DNA of the CDR3: TGTGCCGTCGATACGCAGTATTTT. Variable domain in full (rest from reference TRBV2 and TRBJ2-3): EPEVTQTPSHQVTQMGQEVILRCVPISNHLYFYWYRQILGQKVEFLVSFYNNEISEKSEIFDDQFSVERPDGSNFTLKIRSTKLEDSAMYFCAVDTQYFGPGTRLTVL.

The rearrangement uses TRBV5-5 and TRBJ2-3, with a weak D call TRBD1 (6 bases). From germline, CDR1 is SGHKS and CDR2 YYEKEE (reference sequence). CDR3 size: 13 residues. V lost 10 bases, J lost 6 bases, and 18 bases lay in between. The CDR3 is CASRQQGWDTQYF. The CDR3 DNA sequence: TGTGCCTCCAGACAGCAGGGGTGGGATACGCAGTATTTT.

This sequence joins TRBV3-1 (or the pseudogene TRBV3-2) and TRBJ2-7; tentatively, D is TRBD2 (6 bases). V was cut by 1 base and J by 4 bases, with 17 bases left in between. CDR3 length: 16 amino acids. CDR1 is LGHDT and CDR2 is YNNKEL in the germline V gene (reference sequence). The CDR3 sequence: CASSQVTTGEGYEQYF. In DNA, the CDR3 is TGTGCCAGCAGCCAAGTAACGACGGGAGAAGGATACGAGCAGTACTTC.

The rearrangement joins TRBV7-9 to TRBJ2-7; 9 nucleotides match TRBD2. Unmatched junction bases numbered 0, after V lost 1 base and J lost 5 bases. This CDR3 is built from 13 residues. Germline CDR1 reads SEHNR; CDR2 reads FQNEAQ (reference sequence). CDR3: CASSLGTSDEQYF. The DNA of the CDR3 is TGTGCCAGCAGCTTAGGGACTAGCGACGAGCAGTACTTC. The whole variable domain, filled in from reference TRBV7-9 and TRBJ2-7, reads DTGVSQNPRHKITKRGQNVTFRCDPISEHNRLYWYRQTLGQGPEFLTYFQNEAQLEKSRLLSDRFSAERPKGSFSTLEIQRTEQGDSAMYLCASSLGTSDEQYFGPGTRLTVT.

The chain employs TRBV24-1 and TRBJ1-5; D remains ambiguous. The CDR3 contains 14 residues. Germline CDR1 is KGHDR and CDR2 is SFDVKD. Trimming stripped 3 bases from V and 0 bases from J, with 5 bases between. The CDR3 coding sequence is TGTGCCACCAGTGATCCAGGTAGCAATCAGCCCCAGCATTTT. Encoded protein: CATSDPGSNQPQHF.

The rearrangement uses TRBV27 and TRBJ1-2; 7 nucleotides align to TRBD1. The germline gives CDR1 MNHEY, CDR2 SMNVEV (reference sequence). The CDR3 totals 15 residues. Trimming took 0 bases from V and 1 from J; bases not matched to a gene: 2. The CDR3 DNA is TGTGCCAGCAGTTTATCTCCAGGGGGTAACTATGGCTACACCTTC. It yields the protein CASSLSPGGNYGYTF.

The chain has TRBV5-4 and TRBJ2-7; 14 bases match TRBD2. The trim removed 2 bases at V and 3 bases at J, leaving 7 bases unmatched. Germline assignment: CDR1 SGHNT and CDR2 YYREEE (reference sequence). This CDR3 spans 17 amino acids. CDR3 DNA sequence: TGTGCCAGCAGCTTAGAGACTAGCGGGGGGGCCATCTACGAGCAGTACTTC. Translated: CASSLETSGGAIYEQYF.

The chain uses TRBV15 and TRBJ2-3; 12 nucleotides agree with TRBD2. V dropped 1 base and J dropped 4; count of bases not matched to a gene: 0. The CDR3 extends over 15 amino acids. Germline CDR1 reads LNHNV; CDR2 reads YYDKDF (reference sequence). CDR3 in amino acids: CATSRGLAGADTQYF. In DNA form, the CDR3 reads TGTGCCACCAGCAGAGGACTAGCGGGAGCAGATACGCAGTATTTT.

This clone showed up just once. This rearrangement joins TRBV5-4 to TRBJ2-6; D not certain. Per germline, CDR1 SGHNT and CDR2 YYREEE (reference sequence). This CDR3 contains 16 residues. Trimming shortened V by 10 bases and J by 0 bases, and 17 bases separated the two germline ends. The CDR3 DNA reads TGTGCCTTCACGGCTCGCGAGCTCTCTGGGGCCAACGTCCTGACTTTC. Protein product: CAFTARELSGANVLTF.

This chain uses TRBV7-9 with TRBJ1-2; TRBD1 matches at 7 bases. V shed 1 base and J 6 bases; nucleotides not matched to a gene: 11. Germline V gives CDR1 SEHNR, CDR2 FQNEAQ (reference sequence). CDR3 length equals 16 residues. The CDR3 nucleotides read TGTGCCAGCAGCTTAGAGCCGGCGGGGACAGCACATGGCTACACCTTC. The encoded protein is CASSLEPAGTAHGYTF. The variable domain in full, completed from reference TRBV7-9 and TRBJ1-2, reads DTGVSQNPRHKITKRGQNVTFRCDPISEHNRLYWYRQTLGQGPEFLTYFQNEAQLEKSRLLSDRFSAERPKGSFSTLEIQRTEQGDSAMYLCASSLEPAGTAHGYTFGSGTRLTVV.

The CDR3 DNA follows: TGTGCTAGTGGTTTGGTACTGGGCGGGGAGCTGTTTTTT. Its protein is CASGLVLGGELFF. The chain recombines TRBV12-5 with TRBJ2-2; no clear D gene. Trimming stripped 0 bases from V and 7 bases from J, with 6 bases between. Germline-derived CDR1 and CDR2 are LGHNT and FRNRAP. The CDR3 covers 13 residues.

The V call is TRBV6-5, the J call TRBJ2-2; 7 bases agree with TRBD1. J gave up 6 bases and V 4 bases, and 11 bases lay outside the gene matches. CDR3 length: 16 amino acids. Germline CDR1 MNHEY, CDR2 SVGAGI. CDR3 region: CASSSFRQGLAGELFF. CDR3 sequence (DNA): TGTGCCAGCAGTTCCTTCCGACAGGGATTAGCCGGGGAGCTGTTTTTT.

This chain connects TRBV7-9 to TRBJ2-7, with 8 bases aligning to TRBD2. J gave up 2 bases and V 5 bases, and 8 bases lay outside the gene matches. The germline V gene has CDR1 SEHNR and CDR2 FQNEAQ (reference sequence). The CDR3 runs 15 residues. CDR3 bases: TGTGCCAGCAGCCCTCGGGAGGGGCCCACCTACGAGCAGTACTTC. Translated, it gives CASSPREGPTYEQYF.

DNA for the CDR3: TGCGCCAGCAGCCAAGGTAAGACAGGCCGCTCTGGAAACACCATATATTTT. It encodes CASSQGKTGRSGNTIYF. The chain combines TRBV4-1 with TRBJ1-3, with D possibly matching TRBD1 (6 bases). This CDR3 region has 17 residues. Germline V gene lookup returns CDR1 MGHRA and CDR2 YSYEKL. V lost 1 base and J 0 bases, leaving 13 bases between the germline ends.

The chain couples TRBV7-9 to TRBJ1-1; tentative D call: TRBD1 (6 bases). The CDR3 contains 14 residues. In germline, CDR1 is SEHNR, CDR2 FQNEAQ (reference sequence). Between the trimmed V and J ends, which lost 3 bases and 11 bases, there was a span of 19 bases. CDR3: CASSFAPGGGGAFF. As DNA, the CDR3 is TGTGCCAGCAGCTTTGCCCCGGGGGGCGGAGGTGCTTTCTTT.

V and J are TRBV6-6 and TRBJ1-2; unclear D gene. The CDR3 totals 14 residues. Looked up from germline, CDR1 is MNHNY and CDR2 is SVGAGI (reference sequence). Trimming shortened V by 0 bases and J by 2 bases, and 7 bases separated the two germline ends. CDR3 loop: CASSYSSGNYGYTF. The CDR3 DNA sequence: TGTGCCAGCAGTTACTCGAGTGGGAACTATGGCTACACCTTC.